The entry below gives a single T cell receptor beta chain sequence along with its context. Using immunoSEQ multiplex PCR, the repertoire was profiled, and TCRdb retains in-frame clones only, with some absent. This sample has fewer than 500,000 clones, with roughly 90% found just once. CDR3 length: 14 residues. CDR1 and CDR2 from the germline V gene are SNHLY and FYNNEI. Losses at the gene ends were 7 bases for V and 8 bases for J; bases not matched to a gene: 9. The source of the sample is a study of blood T cell repertoires in COVID-19. Sequencing was carried out using PBMCs or T cells enriched from blood (not recorded which). V usage is TRBV2 and J usage is TRBJ1-4; 8 bases agree with TRBD1. This sequence originates from a woman younger than 45 with acute COVID-19. Here the CDR3 reads CASNSRGHEEKLFF. The CDR3 DNA reads TGTGCCAGCAATTCCAGGGGGCACGAGGAAAAACTGTTTTTT.